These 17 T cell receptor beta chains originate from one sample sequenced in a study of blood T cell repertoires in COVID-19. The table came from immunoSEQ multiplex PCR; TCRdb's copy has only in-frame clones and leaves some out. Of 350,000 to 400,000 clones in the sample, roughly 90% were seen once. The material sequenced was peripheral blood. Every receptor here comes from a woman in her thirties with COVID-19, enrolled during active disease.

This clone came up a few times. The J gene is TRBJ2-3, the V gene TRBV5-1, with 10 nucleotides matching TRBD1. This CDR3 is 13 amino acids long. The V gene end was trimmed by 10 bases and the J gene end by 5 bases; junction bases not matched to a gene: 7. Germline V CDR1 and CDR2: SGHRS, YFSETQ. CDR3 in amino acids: CAGGTGDGDTQYF. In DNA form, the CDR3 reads TGCGCCGGCGGGACAGGGGACGGAGATACGCAGTATTTT.

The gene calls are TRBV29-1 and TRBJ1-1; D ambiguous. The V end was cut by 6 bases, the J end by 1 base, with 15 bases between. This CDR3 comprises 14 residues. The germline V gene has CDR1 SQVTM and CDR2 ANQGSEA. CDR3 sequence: CSVCLYTGNTEAFF. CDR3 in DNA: TGCAGCGTATGTTTATACACGGGGAACACTGAAGCTTTCTTT. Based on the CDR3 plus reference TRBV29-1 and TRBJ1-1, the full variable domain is SAVISQKPSRDICQRGTSLTIQCQVDSQVTMMFWYRQQPGQSLTLIATANQGSEATYESGFVIDKFPISRPNLTFSTLTVSNMSPEDSSIYLCSVCLYTGNTEAFFGQGTRLTVV.

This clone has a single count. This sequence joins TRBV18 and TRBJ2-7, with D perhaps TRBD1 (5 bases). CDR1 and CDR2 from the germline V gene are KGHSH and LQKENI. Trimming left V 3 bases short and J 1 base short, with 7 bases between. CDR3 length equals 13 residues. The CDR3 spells CASSPQGSYEQYV. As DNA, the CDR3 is TGTGCCAGCTCACCGCAGGGATCCTACGAGCAGTACGTC.

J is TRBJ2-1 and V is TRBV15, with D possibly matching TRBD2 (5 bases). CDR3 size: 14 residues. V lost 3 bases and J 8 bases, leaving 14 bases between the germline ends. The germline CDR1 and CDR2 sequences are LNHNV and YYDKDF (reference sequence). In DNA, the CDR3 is TGTGCCACCAGCAGGGAGGCTAGCCTCGATGAGCAGTTCTTC. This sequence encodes CATSREASLDEQFF.

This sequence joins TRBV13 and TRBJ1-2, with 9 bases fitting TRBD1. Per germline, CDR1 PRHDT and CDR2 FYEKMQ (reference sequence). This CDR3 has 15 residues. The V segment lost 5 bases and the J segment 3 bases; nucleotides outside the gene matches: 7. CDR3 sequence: CASSQRTGVDYGYTF. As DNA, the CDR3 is TGTGCCAGCAGCCAACGGACAGGGGTGGACTATGGCTACACCTTC.

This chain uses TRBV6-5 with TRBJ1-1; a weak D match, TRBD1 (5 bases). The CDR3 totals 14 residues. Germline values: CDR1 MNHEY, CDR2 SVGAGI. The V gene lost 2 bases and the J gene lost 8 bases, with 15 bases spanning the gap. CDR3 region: CASSYRGKAVEAFF. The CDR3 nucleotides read TGTGCCAGCAGTTACAGGGGAAAGGCGGTAGAAGCTTTCTTT.

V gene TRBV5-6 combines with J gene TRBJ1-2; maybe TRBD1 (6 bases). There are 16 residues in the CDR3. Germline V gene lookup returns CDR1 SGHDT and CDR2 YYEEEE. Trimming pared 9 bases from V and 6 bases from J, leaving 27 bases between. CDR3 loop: CATTLTGLPAVNGYTF. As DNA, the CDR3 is TGTGCCACCACCCTTACAGGGCTGCCGGCTGTTAATGGCTACACCTTC.

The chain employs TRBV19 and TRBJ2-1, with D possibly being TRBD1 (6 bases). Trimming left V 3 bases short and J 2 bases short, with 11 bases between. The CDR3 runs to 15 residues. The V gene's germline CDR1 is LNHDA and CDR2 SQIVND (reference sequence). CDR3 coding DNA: TGTGCCAGTAGTATTGGCAGGGGCCCCTACAATGAGCAGTTCTTC. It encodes CASSIGRGPYNEQFF.

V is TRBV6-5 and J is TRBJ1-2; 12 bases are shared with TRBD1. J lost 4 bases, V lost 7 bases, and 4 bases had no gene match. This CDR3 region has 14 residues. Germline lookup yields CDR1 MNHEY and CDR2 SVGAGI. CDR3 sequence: CASKGQGAFYGYTF. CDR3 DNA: TGTGCCAGCAAGGGACAGGGGGCTTTCTATGGCTACACCTTC.

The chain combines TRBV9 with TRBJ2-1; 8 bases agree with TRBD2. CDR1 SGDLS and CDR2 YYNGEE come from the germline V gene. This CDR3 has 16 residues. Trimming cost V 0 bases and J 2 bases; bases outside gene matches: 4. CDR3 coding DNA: TGTGCCAGCAGCGTAGGTATAGCGGGAACCTACAATGAGCAGTTCTTC. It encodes CASSVGIAGTYNEQFF.

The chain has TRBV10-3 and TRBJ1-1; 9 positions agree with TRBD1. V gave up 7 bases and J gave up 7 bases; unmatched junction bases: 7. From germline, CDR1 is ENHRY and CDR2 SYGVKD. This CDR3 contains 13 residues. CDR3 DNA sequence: TGTGCCATCACCCAGGGACAGGGTGGTGAAGCTTTCTTT. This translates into CAITQGQGGEAFF.

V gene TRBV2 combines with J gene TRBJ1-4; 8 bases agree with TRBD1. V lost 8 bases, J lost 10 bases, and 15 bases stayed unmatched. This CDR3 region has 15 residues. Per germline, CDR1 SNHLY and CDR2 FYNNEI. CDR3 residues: CASSPGQEYRGKLFF. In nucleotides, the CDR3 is TGTGCCAGCTCCCCGGGACAGGAATACCGAGGAAAACTGTTTTTT.

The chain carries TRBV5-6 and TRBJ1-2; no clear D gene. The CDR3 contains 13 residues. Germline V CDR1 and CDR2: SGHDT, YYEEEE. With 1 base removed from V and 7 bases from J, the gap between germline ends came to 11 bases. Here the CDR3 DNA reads TGTGCCAGCAGCTTGCTTCAGCGGGGTGGCTACACCTTC. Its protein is CASSLLQRGGYTF.

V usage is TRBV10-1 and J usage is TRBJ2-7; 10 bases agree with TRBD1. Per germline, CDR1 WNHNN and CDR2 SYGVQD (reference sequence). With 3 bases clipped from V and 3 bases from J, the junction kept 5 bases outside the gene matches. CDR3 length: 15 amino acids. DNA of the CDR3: TGCGCCAGCAGTGATCCCGGGACAGGGGTCTACGAGCAGTACGTC. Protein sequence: CASSDPGTGVYEQYV.

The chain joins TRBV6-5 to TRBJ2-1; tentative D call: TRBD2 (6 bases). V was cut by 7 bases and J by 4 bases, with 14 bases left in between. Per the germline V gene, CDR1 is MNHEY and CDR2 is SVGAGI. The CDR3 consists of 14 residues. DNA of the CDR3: TGTGCCAGCACCCGGGACTCTCGTTACAATGAGCAGTTCTTC. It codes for CASTRDSRYNEQFF.

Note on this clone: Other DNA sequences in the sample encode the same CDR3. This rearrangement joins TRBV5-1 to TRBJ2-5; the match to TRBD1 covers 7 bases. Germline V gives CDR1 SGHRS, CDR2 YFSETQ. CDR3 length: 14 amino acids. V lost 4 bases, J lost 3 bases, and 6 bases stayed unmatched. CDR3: CASSPGTAEETQYF. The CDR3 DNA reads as TGCGCCAGCAGCCCGGGGACAGCAGAAGAGACCCAGTACTTC.

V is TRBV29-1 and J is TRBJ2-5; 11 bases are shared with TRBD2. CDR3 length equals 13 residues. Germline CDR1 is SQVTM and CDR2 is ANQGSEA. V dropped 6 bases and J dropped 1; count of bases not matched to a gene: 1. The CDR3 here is CSVLAGGQETQYF. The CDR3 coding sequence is TGCAGCGTCCTAGCGGGAGGCCAAGAGACCCAGTACTTC.